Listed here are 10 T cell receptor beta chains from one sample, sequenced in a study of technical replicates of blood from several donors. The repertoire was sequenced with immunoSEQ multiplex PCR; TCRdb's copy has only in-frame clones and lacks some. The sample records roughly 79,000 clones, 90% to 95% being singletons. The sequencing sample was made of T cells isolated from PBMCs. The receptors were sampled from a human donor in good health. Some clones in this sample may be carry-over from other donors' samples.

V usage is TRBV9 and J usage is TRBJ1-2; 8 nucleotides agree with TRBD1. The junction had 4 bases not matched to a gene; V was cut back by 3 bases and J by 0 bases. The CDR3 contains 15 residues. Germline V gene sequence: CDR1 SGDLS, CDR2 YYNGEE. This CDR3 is CASSGTGTTNYGYTF. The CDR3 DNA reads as TGTGCCAGCAGCGGGACAGGGACAACTAACTATGGCTACACCTTC. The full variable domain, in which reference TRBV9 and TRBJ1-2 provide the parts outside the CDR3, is DSGVTQTPKHLITATGQRVTLRCSPRSGDLSVYWYQQSLDQGLQFLIQYYNGEERAKGNILERFSAQQFPDLHSELNLSSLELGDSALYFCASSGTGTTNYGYTFGSGTRLTVV.

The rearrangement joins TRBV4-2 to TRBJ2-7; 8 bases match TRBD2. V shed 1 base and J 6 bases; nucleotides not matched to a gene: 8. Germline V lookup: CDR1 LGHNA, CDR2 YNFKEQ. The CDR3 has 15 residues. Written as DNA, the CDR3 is TGTGCCAGCAGCCAAGGTTATCCGGGGGGGATCGAGCAGTACTTC. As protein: CASSQGYPGGIEQYF.

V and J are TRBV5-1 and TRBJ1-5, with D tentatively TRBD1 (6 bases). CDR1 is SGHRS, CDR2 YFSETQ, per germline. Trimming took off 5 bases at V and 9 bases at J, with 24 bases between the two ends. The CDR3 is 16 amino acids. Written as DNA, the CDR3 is TGCGCCAGCAGGGTAGGGGGGGAGCCGAGCGAAGGGCCCCAGCATTTT. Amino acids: CASRVGGEPSEGPQHF.

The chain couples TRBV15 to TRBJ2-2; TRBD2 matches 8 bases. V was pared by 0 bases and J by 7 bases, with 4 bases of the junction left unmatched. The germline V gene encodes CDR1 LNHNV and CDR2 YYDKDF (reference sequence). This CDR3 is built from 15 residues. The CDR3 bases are TGTGCCACCAGCAGAGACGGGGGGGCTGACGGGGAGCTGTTTTTT. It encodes CATSRDGGADGELFF. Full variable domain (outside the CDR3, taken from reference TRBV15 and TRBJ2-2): DAMVIQNPRYQVTQFGKPVTLSCSQTLNHNVMYWYQQKSSQAPKLLFHYYDKDFNNEADTPDNFQSRRPNTSFCFLDIRSPGLGDTAMYLCATSRDGGADGELFFGEGSRLTVL.

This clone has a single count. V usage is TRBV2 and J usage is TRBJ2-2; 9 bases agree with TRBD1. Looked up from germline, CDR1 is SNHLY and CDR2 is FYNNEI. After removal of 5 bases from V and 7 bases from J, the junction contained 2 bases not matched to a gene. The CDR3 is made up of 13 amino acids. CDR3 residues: CASSWTGVGELFF. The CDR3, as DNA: TGTGCCAGCAGTTGGACAGGGGTCGGGGAGCTGTTTTTT.

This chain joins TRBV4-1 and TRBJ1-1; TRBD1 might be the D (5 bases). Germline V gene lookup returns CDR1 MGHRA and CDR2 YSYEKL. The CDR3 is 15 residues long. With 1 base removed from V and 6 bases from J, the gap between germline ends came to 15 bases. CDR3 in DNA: TGCGCCAGCAGCCAAGGATGGGAGGGGTTTTCTGAAGCTTTCTTT. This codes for CASSQGWEGFSEAFF.

Written as DNA, the CDR3 is TGTGCCAGCAGCTTGGGGGGCTTTCCGAGCGAGCAGTACTTC. Residues: CASSLGGFPSEQYF. The V gene is TRBV5-6, the J gene TRBJ2-7, with D perhaps matching TRBD1 (5 bases). Germline-derived CDR1 and CDR2 are SGHDT and YYEEEE. Trimming took off 0 bases at V and 6 bases at J, with 13 bases between the two ends. The CDR3 totals 14 residues. Based on the CDR3 plus reference TRBV5-6 and TRBJ2-7, the full variable domain is DAGVTQSPTHLIKTRGQQVTLRCSPKSGHDTVSWYQQALGQGPQFIFQYYEEEERQRGNFPDRFSGHQFPNYSSELNVNALLLGDSALYLCASSLGGFPSEQYFGPGTRLTVT.

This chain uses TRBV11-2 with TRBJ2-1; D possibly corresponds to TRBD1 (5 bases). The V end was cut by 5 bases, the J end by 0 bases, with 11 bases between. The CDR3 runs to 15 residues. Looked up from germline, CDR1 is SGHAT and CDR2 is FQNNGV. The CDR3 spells CASSERQISYNEQFF. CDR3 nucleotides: TGTGCCAGCAGCGAGAGACAGATCTCCTACAATGAGCAGTTCTTC. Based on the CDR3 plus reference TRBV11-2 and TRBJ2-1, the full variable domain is EAGVAQSPRYKIIEKRQSVAFWCNPISGHATLYWYQQILGQGPKLLIQFQNNGVVDDSQLPKDRFSAERLKGVDSTLKIQPAKLEDSAVYLCASSERQISYNEQFFGPGTRLTVL.

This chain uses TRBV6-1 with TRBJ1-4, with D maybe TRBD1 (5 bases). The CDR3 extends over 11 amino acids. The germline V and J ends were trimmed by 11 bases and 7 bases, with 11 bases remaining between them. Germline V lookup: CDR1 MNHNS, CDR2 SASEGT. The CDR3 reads CAGGGGEKLFF. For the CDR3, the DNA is TGTGCCGGTGGCGGGGGTGAAAAACTGTTTTTT.

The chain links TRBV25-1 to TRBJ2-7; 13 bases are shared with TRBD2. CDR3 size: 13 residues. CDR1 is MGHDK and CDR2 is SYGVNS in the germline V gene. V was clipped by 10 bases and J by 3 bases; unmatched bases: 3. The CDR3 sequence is CATRLAGGYEQYF. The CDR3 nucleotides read TGTGCCACACGACTAGCGGGAGGCTACGAGCAGTACTTC.